This T cell receptor (beta chain) comes out of a study of cytomegalovirus exposure and HLA in healthy donors. Only one count was recorded for this clone. In the PCR, 60 Vbeta and 13 Jbeta primers were used. Method: immunoSEQ multiplex PCR; TCRdb's copy keeps in-frame clones and lacks some. The sample has around 130,000 clones; roughly 66% are singletons. The V gene lost 4 bases and the J gene lost 5 bases, with 14 bases spanning the gap. The CDR3 is 15 amino acids. The germline V gene has CDR1 SGHVS and CDR2 FQNEAQ. The V gene is TRBV7-8, the J gene TRBJ2-2; D unclear. Specimen: PBMCs. The receptor's source is a young man in good health and CMV-seronegative. CDR3 sequence (DNA): TGTGCCAGCAGCTCCAACGGTGCGGTTACCGGGGAGCTGTTTTTT. Amino acids: CASSSNGAVTGELFF.